This T cell receptor (beta chain) was sequenced in a study of blood T cell repertoires in COVID-19. Overall study context: COVID-19 samples, acute and convalescent, were from the United States, Italy and Spain. PBMCs, B-cell-depleted T cells, or T cells were the source of the cDNA or gDNA that made up the material.

Original methodology: Scientists estimated how many nucleated cells there were by amplifying reference gene primers. Assay: immunoSEQ multiplex PCR; the TCRdb copy retains only in-frame clones and omits some. From that table come the V and J calls and clone size; the DNA was used to work out D and trimming. The data hold fewer than 300,000 clones, with 83% observed a single time. The length of the CDR3 is 12 residues. V lost 5 bases and J 6 bases, leaving 8 bases between the germline ends. Germline V gene data show CDR1 as SGHTA and CDR2 as FQGNSA. The material sequenced was peripheral blood. This chain connects TRBV7-2 to TRBJ2-1; D is unclear. This receptor was obtained from a woman aged 45-65 years who had recovered from COVID-19. CDR3 amino acids: CASSPRLNEQFF. CDR3 nucleotides: TGTGCCAGCAGCCCGAGACTCAATGAGCAGTTCTTC.